The rows below give T cell receptor beta chains drawn from one sample of a study of blood T cell repertoires in COVID-19. The data were produced by immunoSEQ multiplex PCR, yet TCRdb's version contains in-frame clones alone and is incomplete. The data show about 480,000 clones, more than 75% seen once. The specimen was PBMCs or T cells enriched from blood (not recorded which). These receptors all come from a woman aged 40 to 50 who had recovered from COVID-19. CDR3s include the opening cysteine and the closing phenylalanine or tryptophan. D genes are given only for firm matches. Some rows have no size entry. The others give once, few or many, or a class for an expanded clone.

J gene: TRBJ2-1; clone size: .; V gene: TRBV2; D gene: TRBD2; CDR3 DNA: TGTGCCAGCATTGCGGGACTAGCGGACAATGAGCAGTTCTTC; CDR3 protein: CASIAGLADNEQFF
J gene: TRBJ1-2; clone size: many; V gene: TRBV5-8; D gene: .; CDR3 DNA: TGTGCCAGCAGCTTGACCGACAAGAACTATGGCTACACCTTC; CDR3 protein: CASSLTDKNYGYTF
J gene: TRBJ2-3; clone size: .; V gene: TRBV11-3; D gene: TRBD2; CDR3 DNA: TGTGCCAGCAGCTTAGTGTGGACTAGCGGGAGGGCCCTGACAGATACGCAGTATTTT; CDR3 protein: CASSLVWTSGRALTDTQYF
J gene: TRBJ2-3; clone size: .; V gene: TRBV10-2; D gene: .; CDR3 DNA: TGCGCCAGCATTCCTTCTAGCACAGATACGCAGTATTTT; CDR3 protein: CASIPSSTDTQYF
J gene: TRBJ2-3; clone size: .; V gene: TRBV10-3; D gene: .; CDR3 DNA: TGTGCCATCAGTGAGGTTGGTACTACAGATACGCAGTATTTT; CDR3 protein: CAISEVGTTDTQYF
J gene: TRBJ2-5; clone size: .; V gene: TRBV5-1; D gene: .; CDR3 DNA: TGCGCCAGCAGCTCGGACTACTCTTCAGAGACCCAGTACTTC; CDR3 protein: CASSSDYSSETQYF
J gene: TRBJ1-2; clone size: .; V gene: TRBV7-9; D gene: .; CDR3 DNA: TGTGCCAGCACCAACCTCTATGGCTACACCTTC; CDR3 protein: CASTNLYGYTF
J gene: TRBJ2-1; clone size: few; V gene: TRBV24-1; D gene: .; CDR3 DNA: TGTGCCACCAGTGGAACAGGGAATCTATACAATGAGCAGTTCTTC; CDR3 protein: CATSGTGNLYNEQFF
J gene: TRBJ1-2; clone size: once; V gene: TRBV4-3; D gene: TRBD1; CDR3 DNA: TGCGCCAGCAGCCAGGCAGCGGGGACAGGGAAAGTGGATGGCTACACCTTC; CDR3 protein: CASSQAAGTGKVDGYTF
J gene: TRBJ1-2; clone size: .; V gene: TRBV29-1; D gene: TRBD1; CDR3 DNA: TGCAGCGTTTTGACAGGGAGAGATGGCTACACCTTC; CDR3 protein: CSVLTGRDGYTF
J gene: TRBJ1-6; clone size: .; V gene: TRBV9; D gene: .; CDR3 DNA: TGTGCCAGCAGCGTGGACAGCGATTCACCCCTCCACTTT; CDR3 protein: CASSVDSDSPLHF
J gene: TRBJ2-1; clone size: .; V gene: TRBV2; D gene: TRBD2; CDR3 DNA: TGTGCCAGCAGTGAAGAGGTGGGACTATACAATGAGCAGTTCTTC; CDR3 protein: CASSEEVGLYNEQFF
J gene: TRBJ1-1; clone size: .; V gene: TRBV24-1; D gene: .; CDR3 DNA: TGTGCCACCAGACAGACAGGAGCGAGCACTGAAGCTTTCTTT; CDR3 protein: CATRQTGASTEAFF
J gene: TRBJ2-2; clone size: .; V gene: TRBV4-3; D gene: TRBD1; CDR3 DNA: TGCGCCAGCAGCCAAGATCAGGGACAGGGCCCGAACACCGGGGAGCTGTTTTTT; CDR3 protein: CASSQDQGQGPNTGELFF
J gene: TRBJ1-2; clone size: .; V gene: TRBV29-1; D gene: TRBD1; CDR3 DNA: TGCAGCGTTGAAGATCGGGCAGGGGGCTGGTATGGCTACACCTTC; CDR3 protein: CSVEDRAGGWYGYTF
J gene: TRBJ2-1; clone size: .; V gene: TRBV5-4; D gene: TRBD1; CDR3 DNA: TGTGCCAGCAGCGAGGGACAGGGCTCCTACAATGAGCAGTTCTTC; CDR3 protein: CASSEGQGSYNEQFF
J gene: TRBJ2-3; clone size: .; V gene: TRBV7-2; D gene: TRBD2; CDR3 DNA: TGTGCCAGCAGCTCACAAGCGGGAGCAACAGATACGCAGTATTTT; CDR3 protein: CASSSQAGATDTQYF
J gene: TRBJ1-2; clone size: .; V gene: TRBV12-3/TRBV12-4; D gene: .; CDR3 DNA: TGTGCCAGCAGTTCTACAGTTAACTATGGCTACACCTTC; CDR3 protein: CASSSTVNYGYTF
J gene: TRBJ1-1; clone size: .; V gene: TRBV7-2; D gene: .; CDR3 DNA: TGTGCCAGCAGCTCGTTCAGCCAGGGTAACACTGAAGCTTTCTTT; CDR3 protein: CASSSFSQGNTEAFF
J gene: TRBJ1-2; clone size: .; V gene: TRBV29-1; D gene: .; CDR3 DNA: TGCAGCGTTGATAGGGGGGGCGTCGGCTACACCTTC; CDR3 protein: CSVDRGGVGYTF
J gene: TRBJ1-3; clone size: .; V gene: TRBV12-3/TRBV12-4; D gene: .; CDR3 DNA: TGTGCCAGCAGCCCCGGCTCTGGAAACACCATATATTTT; CDR3 protein: CASSPGSGNTIYF
J gene: TRBJ2-3; clone size: .; V gene: TRBV4-1; D gene: .; CDR3 DNA: TGCGCCAGCAGCCAAGATCCTCAGCGGCGAAGCACAGATACGCAGTATTTT; CDR3 protein: CASSQDPQRRSTDTQYF
J gene: TRBJ1-5; clone size: .; V gene: TRBV3-1/TRBV3-2; D gene: .; CDR3 DNA: TGTGCCAGCACCCCAGTACAGCCCCTTAATCAGCCCCAGCATTTT; CDR3 protein: CASTPVQPLNQPQHF
J gene: TRBJ2-1; clone size: .; V gene: TRBV11-2; D gene: .; CDR3 DNA: TGTGCCAGCAGCAGGATCGGGAATGAGCAGTTCTTC; CDR3 protein: CASSRIGNEQFF
J gene: TRBJ1-1; clone size: .; V gene: TRBV7-2; D gene: .; CDR3 DNA: TGTGCCAGCAGCTTAGGTCAGTTGACTGAAGCTTTCTTT; CDR3 protein: CASSLGQLTEAFF
J gene: TRBJ1-2; clone size: .; V gene: TRBV5-5; D gene: .; CDR3 DNA: TGTGCCAGCAGTACGGGACTCAACTATGGCTACACCTTC; CDR3 protein: CASSTGLNYGYTF
J gene: TRBJ2-7; clone size: .; V gene: TRBV10-1; D gene: TRBD2; CDR3 DNA: TGCGCCAGCAGCTTTAGCGGGACTTCCTCCTACGAGCAGTACTTC; CDR3 protein: CASSFSGTSSYEQYF
J gene: TRBJ2-7; clone size: once; V gene: TRBV6-1; D gene: TRBD2; CDR3 DNA: TGTGCCAGCAGTGTAGCGGGAGTCTCCGAGCAGTACTTC; CDR3 protein: CASSVAGVSEQYF
J gene: TRBJ1-4; clone size: once; V gene: TRBV4-1; D gene: .; CDR3 DNA: TGCGCCAGCAGCCAAGTCGTTACAACTAATGAAAAACTGTTTTTT; CDR3 protein: CASSQVVTTNEKLFF
J gene: TRBJ2-3; clone size: .; V gene: TRBV19; D gene: TRBD2; CDR3 DNA: TGTGCCAGTAGGTCGACTAGCGGGACAACAGATACGCAGTATTTT; CDR3 protein: CASRSTSGTTDTQYF
J gene: TRBJ2-3; clone size: .; V gene: TRBV10-2; D gene: TRBD2; CDR3 DNA: TGCGCCACCGGGACTAGCGGGAGGATGGATACGCAGTATTTT; CDR3 protein: CATGTSGRMDTQYF
J gene: TRBJ2-1; clone size: .; V gene: TRBV10-3; D gene: TRBD2; CDR3 DNA: TGTGCCATCAGTGAAGCTAGCGGGAGGGGTAATGAGCAGTTCTTC; CDR3 protein: CAISEASGRGNEQFF
J gene: TRBJ1-1; clone size: once; V gene: TRBV3-1/TRBV3-2; D gene: .; CDR3 DNA: TGTGCCAGCAGCCATGGTATTTCGGTCACTGAAGCTTTCTTT; CDR3 protein: CASSHGISVTEAFF
J gene: TRBJ2-5; clone size: .; V gene: TRBV7-2; D gene: .; CDR3 DNA: TGTGCCAGCAGCTTAGTACCAGGGGTGGGCTTTCGAGAGACCCAGTACTTC; CDR3 protein: CASSLVPGVGFRETQYF
J gene: TRBJ1-2; clone size: .; V gene: TRBV7-2; D gene: .; CDR3 DNA: TGTGCCAGCAGCAACGGGGCACAGGGTCTGAACTATGGCTACACCTTC; CDR3 protein: CASSNGAQGLNYGYTF
J gene: TRBJ1-3; clone size: .; V gene: TRBV10-3; D gene: TRBD1; CDR3 DNA: TGTGCCCTTGGGACAGGGATCTCTGGAAACACCATATATTTT; CDR3 protein: CALGTGISGNTIYF
J gene: TRBJ2-5; clone size: .; V gene: TRBV28; D gene: TRBD2; CDR3 DNA: TGTGCCAGCAGTTTTTTAGCGGGGAACCAAGAGACCCAGTACTTC; CDR3 protein: CASSFLAGNQETQYF
J gene: TRBJ2-7; clone size: .; V gene: TRBV30; D gene: .; CDR3 DNA: TGTGCCTGGAGTCAGGGACTCGAGCAGTACTTC; CDR3 protein: CAWSQGLEQYF
J gene: TRBJ1-1; clone size: .; V gene: TRBV13; D gene: .; CDR3 DNA: TGTGCCAGCAGCTCCCGACAGGACCCGAAAGTGATGAACACTGAAGCTTTCTTT; CDR3 protein: CASSSRQDPKVMNTEAFF
J gene: TRBJ2-7; clone size: .; V gene: TRBV30; D gene: .; CDR3 DNA: TGTGCCTGGAGTGTCGGGAGTAGGAACGAGCAGTACTTC; CDR3 protein: CAWSVGSRNEQYF
J gene: TRBJ2-7; clone size: .; V gene: TRBV9; D gene: .; CDR3 DNA: TGTGCCAGCAGCGTCGTCGCTCGGAGCGAGCAGTACTTC; CDR3 protein: CASSVVARSEQYF